A single sample is the source of the 13 T cell receptor beta chains below, sequenced in a study of patients and donors after allogeneic stem cell transplantation. TCRdb called the RT-PCR reads again in MiXCR, with one record for every CDR3 protein. The data show 70,000 to 95,000 distinct CDR3 sequences, roughly 5.1% seen once. Input material: blood, either unsorted or a sorted T cell fraction (not recorded which). These receptors originate from a human donor who was either an allogeneic HSCT recipient or a stem cell or donor lymphocyte infusion donor (not recorded which). It is not recorded whose cells these are; they may come from a transplant donor.

This clonotype was counted only a few times. The chain combines TRBV20-1 with TRBJ2-7; the D gene is possibly TRBD1 (6 bases). The germline V gene encodes CDR1 DFQATT and CDR2 SNEGSKA (reference sequence). The CDR3 length is 13 residues. V was trimmed by 3 bases and J by 3 bases, leaving 12 bases between them. CDR3 DNA sequence: TGCAGTGCTAGGAGGGACATGGTCTACGAGCAGTACTTC. Translated, it gives CSARRDMVYEQYF.

This clonotype was recorded at least ten times. V usage is TRBV7-3 and J usage is TRBJ2-7; D is perhaps TRBD2 (6 bases). Trimming pared 1 base from V and 6 bases from J, leaving 10 bases between. Germline-derived CDR1 and CDR2 are SGHTA and FQGTGA. The CDR3 is made up of 13 amino acids. CDR3 region: CASSLNSGGEQYF. CDR3 in DNA: TGTGCCAGCAGCTTAAACTCCGGGGGCGAGCAGTACTTC.

This clonotype showed up many times. CDR3 in amino acids: CAISPPGGGSYNEQFF. DNA of the CDR3: TGTGCCATCAGCCCCCCCGGGGGGGGCTCCTACAATGAGCAGTTCTTC. The rearrangement uses TRBV10-3 and TRBJ2-1, with 8 bases lining up with TRBD2. Germline trimming cut 6 bases from V and 0 bases from J; bases unmatched to any gene: 7. Germline-derived CDR1 and CDR2 are ENHRY and SYGVKD. CDR3 length: 16 amino acids.

The rearrangement uses TRBV6-1 and TRBJ1-2, with D perhaps TRBD1 (6 bases). Germline CDR1 reads MNHNS; CDR2 reads SASEGT. The germline V and J ends were trimmed by 7 bases and 3 bases, with 15 bases remaining between them. The CDR3 sequence is 14 residues long. In nucleotides, the CDR3 is TGTGCCAGCACGGGGGGGCCGGGGTACTATGGCTACACCTTC. Its translation: CASTGGPGYYGYTF.

This clonotype was observed at least ten times. This chain links TRBV28 with TRBJ2-3; D gene unclear. Trimming took 7 bases from V and 6 from J, leaving 11 bases between them. CDR1 and CDR2 from the germline V gene are MDHEN and SYDVKM. CDR3 length: 12 residues. CDR3 nucleotide sequence: TGTGCCAGCACCTCTAACCCGGATACGCAGTATTTT. It yields the protein CASTSNPDTQYF.

This clonotype was observed many times. V gene TRBV7-3 combines with J gene TRBJ2-7; 7 bases match TRBD2. Germline assignment: CDR1 SGHTA and CDR2 FQGTGA. The CDR3 loop spans 12 amino acids. Unmatched junction bases numbered 6, after V lost 5 bases and J lost 8 bases. CDR3 residues: CASSTPGGKQYF. In DNA, the CDR3 is TGTGCCAGCAGCACCCCCGGGGGGAAGCAGTACTTC. The full variable domain, with the rest looked up from reference TRBV7-3 and TRBJ2-7, is GAGVSQTPSNKVTEKGKYVELRCDPISGHTALYWYRQSLGQGPEFLIYFQGTGAADDSGLPNDRFFAVRPEGSVSTLKIQRTERGDSAVYLCASSTPGGKQYFGPGTRLTVT.

This clonotype came up many times. The chain combines TRBV7-8 with TRBJ2-7; D may be TRBD1 (6 bases). The germline V gene has CDR1 SGHVS and CDR2 FQNEAQ. The CDR3 is 15 amino acids. Trimming took 2 bases from V and 3 from J, leaving 14 bases between them. The CDR3 region is CASSLKGSGVYEQYF. CDR3 bases: TGTGCCAGCAGCTTAAAGGGGTCAGGGGTCTACGAGCAGTACTTC.

This clonotype appeared a few times. The V and J genes are TRBV28 and TRBJ1-5, with TRBD1 matching over 10 bases. Germline lookup yields CDR1 MDHEN and CDR2 SYDVKM. The CDR3 sequence is 14 residues long. With 6 bases clipped from V and 10 bases from J, the junction kept 9 bases outside the gene matches. The CDR3 here is CASSSGQGGGPQHF. CDR3 in DNA: TGTGCCAGCAGCTCAGGACAGGGGGGAGGACCCCAGCATTTT. The full variable domain, completed using reference TRBV28 and TRBJ1-5, is DVKVTQSSRYLVKRTGEKVFLECVQDMDHENMFWYRQDPGLGLRLIYFSYDVKMKEKGDIPEGYSVSREKKERFSLILESASTNQTSMYLCASSSGQGGGPQHFGDGTRLSIL.

This clonotype was counted ten times or more. The chain links TRBV18 to TRBJ1-1; 8 bases line up with TRBD1. CDR1 and CDR2 (germline): KGHSH, LQKENI. The CDR3 is made up of 13 amino acids. Losses at the gene ends were 7 bases for V and 5 bases for J; bases not matched to a gene: 6. CDR3 protein: CASLATGVTEAFF. The CDR3 nucleotides read TGTGCCAGCTTAGCGACAGGGGTGACTGAAGCTTTCTTT.

The V and J genes are TRBV6-1 and TRBJ2-7, with 10 nucleotides matching TRBD2. The V gene's germline CDR1 is MNHNS and CDR2 SASEGT. The CDR3 sequence is 14 residues long. V was clipped by 5 bases and J by 2 bases; unmatched bases: 3. The CDR3 spells CASSLAGVPYEQYF. As DNA, the CDR3 is TGTGCCAGCAGTCTAGCGGGAGTCCCCTACGAGCAGTACTTC.

In its sample, this clonotype was seen a few times. This sequence joins TRBV7-3 and TRBJ2-3; no clear D gene. V dropped 5 bases and J dropped 3 bases, with 9 bases sitting between them. There are 13 residues in the CDR3. Germline CDR1 and CDR2: SGHTA and FQGTGA. Here the CDR3 reads CASSQTPTDTQYF. As DNA, the CDR3 is TGTGCCAGCAGCCAGACCCCTACAGATACGCAGTATTTT. Looking up the rest from reference TRBV7-3 and TRBJ2-3 gives the full variable domain: GAGVSQTPSNKVTEKGKYVELRCDPISGHTALYWYRQSLGQGPEFLIYFQGTGAADDSGLPNDRFFAVRPEGSVSTLKIQRTERGDSAVYLCASSQTPTDTQYFGPGTRLTVL.

The table lists this clonotype with many counts. The chain has TRBV20-1 and TRBJ1-6; 7 positions match TRBD1. Germline V gene sequence: CDR1 DFQATT, CDR2 SNEGSKA (reference sequence). Trimming at V came to 3 bases and at J to 5 bases, leaving 10 bases not matched to a gene. This CDR3 has 16 residues. CDR3 in DNA: TGCAGTGCTAGTACGTTCAGGGGACAGAATAATTCACCCCTCCACTTT. Translating it yields CSASTFRGQNNSPLHF.

This clonotype was seen repeatedly, ten times or more. The chain links TRBV28 to TRBJ1-2, with 7 nucleotides matching TRBD1. The CDR3 is 14 amino acids. CDR1 and CDR2 (germline): MDHEN, SYDVKM. J lost 5 bases, V lost 7 bases, and 10 bases had no gene match. CDR3: CASTIQGQTYGYTF. The CDR3 DNA sequence: TGTGCCAGCACCATCCAGGGACAGACATATGGCTACACCTTC.